This T cell receptor (beta chain) was recorded in a study of T cells in Graves' hyperthyroidism and ophthalmopathy. Overall study results and limits: Clonotypes that were expanded in thyroid above 0.001 mostly appeared in blood too.

Amplification yielded TCR beta CDR3 regions, with RNA transcripts as the source. The primer set for the first-round RT-PCR of the TCR CDR3 was HTBI. TCRdb processed the multiplex PCR reads anew with MiXCR; each CDR3 protein has one entry. This sample has almost 600,000 distinct CDR3 sequences; approximately 14% occur once, and the top ten carry under 7%. As for this clonotype: Its specificity is not known.

This CDR3 has 13 amino acids. Trimming at V came to 10 bases and at J to 5 bases, leaving 6 bases not matched to a gene. The sequence was collected from a woman in her 30s with Graves' hyperthyroidism that later progressed to Graves' ophthalmopathy. V usage is TRBV12-3 or TRBV12-4 and J usage is TRBJ1-5, with 9 nucleotides matching TRBD1. Sequenced sample: blood. As DNA, the CDR3 is TGTGCCACCAGGGGACAGGGCGATCAGCCCCAGCATTTT. Translation: CATRGQGDQPQHF.